This T cell receptor (beta chain) was observed in a study of Graves' ophthalmopathy and Graves' hyperthyroidism (dated 2018 in TCRdb). With respect to the entire study: Peripheral blood was collected at initial diagnosis, prior to any treatment. The study used signatures of the TCR beta repertoire to tell Graves' ophthalmopathy apart from Graves' hyperthyroidism and to predict which patients would progress to ophthalmopathy. In total, approximately 130 blood samples were TCR-sequenced: some 43 ophthalmopathy, roughly 77 hyperthyroidism and about 17 hyperthyroidism-to-ophthalmopathy patients. To explore V-J signatures distinguishing ophthalmopathy from hyperthyroidism, a discovery set of about a hundred patients (roughly 45 ophthalmopathy, some 57 stable hyperthyroidism) was enrolled. An independent validation cohort comprised some 18 hyperthyroidism patients and about 16 patients who later progressed from hyperthyroidism to ophthalmopathy. In more than five hyperthyroidism patients, T-cell repertoires of thyroid tissue and blood were compared. After sampling, hyperthyroidism patients received methimazole starting at 30 mg daily, and ophthalmopathy patients received high-dose intravenous methylprednisolone. The 100 or so discovery patients were randomly split 7:3 into training and test sets.

This clonotype showed up just a few times. The specificity of this receptor is unknown. No base quality information exists; no much larger clone differs at one position. General study outcomes and caveats: Most of the expanded thyroid clonotypes with a frequency above 0.001 were also detected in blood, and it was suggested that the thyroid immune response may be reflected by blood repertoires. In validation, the model predicted ophthalmopathy progression with 55% to 71% sensitivity and roughly 78% specificity; approximately 12 predicted patients were CT-confirmed with GO in a median of approximately six months. Sample size was not predetermined statistically, and investigators were not blinded to group allocation. In cross-validation, the 13-signature model distinguished ophthalmopathy from stable hyperthyroidism with 87.88% sensitivity and 81.08% specificity, while in the test set the corresponding values were roughly 80% and 75%.

Ophthalmopathy patients were characterized by moderately to severely active disease, a Clinical Activity Score of at least 3, a NOSPECS grade of at least 4, and a disease duration under 3 months. Patients with other autoimmune diseases, uncontrolled infections, pregnancy or lactation were excluded from the study. Clinical symptoms, serum thyroxine, TRAb, thyroid ultrasound and orbital computed tomography formed the basis of the diagnosis. PBMCs were isolated from 10 ml of fresh peripheral blood by Ficoll-Paque density gradient centrifugation. Total RNA was extracted using Trizol reagent, and RNA quality was checked on an Agilent 2100 Bioanalyzer. For repertoire sequencing, the TCR beta CDR3 regions were amplified from RNA transcripts. The first round of RT-PCR was done with HTBI primers and the Qiagen OneStep RT-PCR kit, and was followed by a second round of multiplex PCR, then size selection and purification. Sequencing of the libraries was carried out on an Illumina HiSeq2000 in paired-end mode with 100 bp reads. As for the authors' bioinformatics: SOAPnuke was used for read processing, and reads with adapters, uncalled bases, a mean Phred below 15, or no exact constant-primer or identifier match were discarded. COPE v1.2.5 was used to merge the high-quality paired reads. Unique nucleotide sequences were defined as clonotypes and aligned to IMGT TRB V, D and J references using MiTCR v1.1. Analysis was restricted to V-J combinations with a frequency above 0.0001, which covered about 99% of repertoires. For each V-J combination, a TCR clonal expansion and chaos score was defined as the ratio of F50 clonal expansion to chaos observed in the TCRdist matrix. Welch's t-statistics and random forest were used to reduce features to about 14 V-J combinations, which were fed into a naive Bayes classifier. Thyroid-blood repertoire similarity was quantified with the Morisita-Horn index. Starting from the raw public reads, TCRdb applied fastp trimming at Q25, assembled clones with MiXCR and retained in-frame beta chains. Identical CDR3 protein sequences are pooled into one entry, listed with their most common genes and DNA. TCRdb's processing, not the authors', yielded these V and J calls. The sample table records some 520,000 distinct CDR3 sequences; over 13% of these occur just once. Approximately 9.8% of the sample is taken by the ten largest.

The CDR3 has 15 amino acids, counting the end cysteine and phenylalanine. CDR3 DNA only is kept here, 45 bases in frame from base 1. Reading the germline V gene gives CDR1 MGHRA and CDR2 YSYEKL. Ends trimmed: V by 4 bases, J by 4 bases; bases unmatched to a gene: 7. The sequence derives from a woman in her twenties or thirties with Graves' ophthalmopathy. Donor details come from another sample of the same person, matched by shared clones. The rearranged segments are TRBV4-1 and TRBJ2-7; 10 bases in the middle match TRBD2. Sequencing used blood. Here is the DNA: TGCGCCAGCAGCCGGAGACTAGCGGGCCTGTACGAGCAGTACTTC. Translated, this is CASSRRLAGLYEQYF.